The 18 T cell receptor beta chains below come from one sample, sequenced in a study of control samples from healthy donors and cancer patients. TCRdb's copy holds only in-frame clones and misses some; the assay was immunoSEQ multiplex PCR. The sample shows around 140,000 clones, roughly 90% of them seen only once. Material: blood. Source of these receptors: a woman in her forties or fifties in good health.

The V and J genes are TRBV6-5 and TRBJ1-6; tentative D call: TRBD1 (5 bases). Germline V gene sequence: CDR1 MNHEY, CDR2 SVGAGI. V lost 6 bases to trimming and J lost 4 bases, with 13 bases between them. The CDR3 is 15 amino acids. The CDR3 region is CASRGDPIYNSPLHF. DNA for the CDR3: TGTGCCAGCAGGGGGGACCCTATATATAATTCACCCCTCCACTTT.

The chain employs TRBV10-1 and TRBJ2-7, with 8 bases matching TRBD1. Germline V gene sequence: CDR1 WNHNN, CDR2 SYGVQD (reference sequence). Germline trimming cut 6 bases from V and 3 bases from J; bases unmatched to any gene: 4. The CDR3 consists of 13 residues. CDR3 DNA sequence: TGCGCCAGCAGGGTTGGACAGGGCTACGAGCAGTACTTC. Translating gives CASRVGQGYEQYF.

The V call is TRBV5-4, the J call TRBJ2-7; 8 positions agree with TRBD1. V shed 0 bases and J 0 bases; nucleotides not matched to a gene: 2. The CDR3 has 15 amino acids. Germline CDR1 SGHNT, CDR2 YYREEE (reference sequence). CDR3 DNA: TGTGCCAGCAGCTTGGCCAGGGGGCCCTCCTACGAGCAGTACTTC. Protein product: CASSLARGPSYEQYF.

This clone is a singleton in its sample. V usage is TRBV14 and J usage is TRBJ1-4; unclear D gene. The CDR3 has 15 amino acids. The germline V and J ends were trimmed by 1 base and 7 bases, with 13 bases remaining between them. Germline V CDR1 and CDR2: SGHDN, FVKESK. The CDR3 DNA is TGTGCCAGCAGCCAAGCCCGGAAATTTGCTGAAAAACTGTTTTTT. It is translated as CASSQARKFAEKLFF. The full variable domain, completed using reference TRBV14 and TRBJ1-4, is EAGVTQFPSHSVIEKGQTVTLRCDPISGHDNLYWYRRVMGKEIKFLLHFVKESKQDESGMPNNRFLAERTGGTYSTLKVQPAELEDSGVYFCASSQARKFAEKLFFGSGTQLSVL.

The V call is TRBV7-9, the J call TRBJ2-2; D not resolved. Germline CDR1 SEHNR, CDR2 FQNEAQ (reference sequence). CDR3 length: 16 amino acids. Deletions cut 5 bases from V and 0 bases from J, with 13 bases between. The DNA of the CDR3 is TGTGCCAGCAGCACTTTAATACTAACGAACACCGGGGAGCTGTTTTTT. Residues: CASSTLILTNTGELFF.

The V call is TRBV6-5, the J call TRBJ1-3; D gene uncertain. Germline V CDR1 and CDR2: MNHEY, SVGAGI. V was pared by 0 bases and J by 0 bases, with 6 bases between. The CDR3 runs to 15 residues. CDR3 sequence: CASSYSGFSGNTIYF. The DNA of the CDR3 is TGTGCCAGCAGTTACTCCGGATTCTCTGGAAACACCATATATTTT.

This chain joins TRBV4-1 and TRBJ1-4; 7 nucleotides match TRBD1. In germline, CDR1 is MGHRA, CDR2 YSYEKL. The CDR3 is made up of 14 amino acids. With 4 bases clipped from V and 13 bases from J, the junction kept 12 bases outside the gene matches. The CDR3 region is CASSPLRRQGGLFF. The CDR3 nucleotides are TGCGCCAGCAGCCCCTTACGACGACAGGGCGGACTGTTTTTT.

In this sample, this clone turned up once. The V call is TRBV5-1, the J call TRBJ2-3; possible D gene TRBD2, 5 bases. This CDR3 is built from 14 residues. Per the germline V gene, CDR1 is SGHRS and CDR2 is YFSETQ. V shed 0 bases and J shed 4 bases, with 9 bases lying between them. The CDR3 reads CASSLELEADTQYF. The CDR3 DNA follows: TGCGCCAGCAGCTTGGAACTGGAGGCAGATACGCAGTATTTT.

The chain carries TRBV13 and TRBJ1-1; 11 bases align to TRBD1. The V gene's germline CDR1 is PRHDT and CDR2 FYEKMQ (reference sequence). The CDR3 sequence is 15 residues long. Germline trimming cut 5 bases from V and 2 bases from J; bases unmatched to any gene: 4. CDR3 amino acids: CASSPRTGGNTEAFF. CDR3 DNA sequence: TGTGCCAGCAGCCCCAGGACAGGGGGCAACACTGAAGCTTTCTTT. Complete variable domain (other parts from reference TRBV13 and TRBJ1-1): AAGVIQSPRHLIKEKRETATLKCYPIPRHDTVYWYQQGPGQDPQFLISFYEKMQSDKGSIPDRFSAQQFSDYHSELNMSSLELGDSALYFCASSPRTGGNTEAFFGQGTRLTVV.

This clone was observed a handful of times. J is TRBJ2-2 and V is TRBV20-1, with D possibly being TRBD2 (5 bases). Germline assignment: CDR1 DFQATT and CDR2 SNEGSKA (reference sequence). V was clipped by 3 bases and J by 6 bases, with 11 bases between them. The CDR3 extends over 13 amino acids. Here the CDR3 reads CSASAGSPGELFF. The CDR3 region has the DNA TGCAGTGCTAGTGCGGGTAGCCCCGGGGAGCTGTTTTTT.

The V gene is TRBV2, the J gene TRBJ2-7; 9 nucleotides match TRBD1. CDR1 SNHLY and CDR2 FYNNEI come from the germline V gene. The CDR3 runs 15 residues. After removal of 6 bases from V and 5 bases from J, the junction contained 11 bases not matched to a gene. The CDR3 coding sequence is TGTGCCAGCAGGCCTGACAGGGGGTCCGCGAACGAGCAGTACTTC. Translated: CASRPDRGSANEQYF.

The chain recombines TRBV19 with TRBJ1-1; D remains unclear. The ends were cut back, 3 bases at V and 4 bases at J, with 6 bases in the middle. The CDR3 runs to 12 residues. CDR1 and CDR2 from the germline V gene are LNHDA and SQIVND (reference sequence). DNA of the CDR3: TGTGCCAGTAGTATTGGGTTCACTGAAGCTTTCTTT. Translation gives CASSIGFTEAFF. Drawing the rest from reference TRBV19 and TRBJ1-1, the complete variable domain is DGGITQSPKYLFRKEGQNVTLSCEQNLNHDAMYWYRQDPGQGLRLIYYSQIVNDFQKGDIAEGYSVSREKKESFPLTVTSAQKNPTAFYLCASSIGFTEAFFGQGTRLTVV.

CDR3 sequence (DNA): TGTGCCACCAGTGTCAGCGGGGGGGGCAATGAGCAGTTCTTC. Residues: CATSVSGGGNEQFF. The chain carries TRBV24-1 and TRBJ2-1, with 10 bases lining up with TRBD2. Germline V CDR1 and CDR2: KGHDR, SFDVKD. Unmatched junction bases numbered 3, after V lost 5 bases and J lost 6 bases. The CDR3 sequence is 14 residues long.

The table lists this clone with a count of one. The chain joins TRBV2 to TRBJ1-2, with D perhaps matching TRBD1 (5 bases). This CDR3 contains 13 residues. In germline, CDR1 is SNHLY, CDR2 FYNNEI. Deletions cut 5 bases from V and 6 bases from J, with 13 bases between. DNA for the CDR3: TGTGCCAGCAGTTTCACAGGAGGAGATGGCTACACCTTC. It encodes CASSFTGGDGYTF.

CDR3 sequence: CASSLANLDRLNTEAFF. The CDR3 bases are TGTGCCAGCAGCTTAGCGAACTTGGACAGGCTGAACACTGAAGCTTTCTTT. This chain links TRBV7-9 with TRBJ1-1, with 7 bases identical to TRBD1. The V gene's germline CDR1 is SEHNR and CDR2 FQNEAQ (reference sequence). The CDR3 sequence is 17 residues long. With 0 bases clipped from V and 0 bases from J, the junction kept 7 bases outside the gene matches.

The chain links TRBV11-2 to TRBJ1-2; D gene unclear. V was shortened by 0 bases and J by 8 bases, with 16 bases between the two germline ends. Germline-derived CDR1 and CDR2 are SGHAT and FQNNGV. This CDR3 has 15 amino acids. The chain's CDR3 is CASSLDRLGMGGYTF. The CDR3 nucleotides read TGTGCCAGCAGCTTAGATCGTCTAGGGATGGGAGGCTACACCTTC.

The V and J genes are TRBV6-1 and TRBJ2-1; possible D gene TRBD2, 5 bases. This CDR3 contains 14 residues. Looked up from germline, CDR1 is MNHNS and CDR2 is SASEGT. V gave up 5 bases and J gave up 6 bases, with 14 bases separating them. CDR3 DNA: TGTGCCAGCAGTCCTTTTCGGGGATCCAATGAGCAGTTCTTC. As protein: CASSPFRGSNEQFF.

The chain uses TRBV18 and TRBJ2-7; D is possibly TRBD1 (6 bases). Germline values: CDR1 KGHSH, CDR2 LQKENI. V was cut by 3 bases and J by 2 bases, with 14 bases left in between. CDR3 length: 15 residues. As DNA, the CDR3 is TGTGCCAGCTCACCCCCAGGGACACCAACCTACGAGCAGTACTTC. Translation: CASSPPGTPTYEQYF.